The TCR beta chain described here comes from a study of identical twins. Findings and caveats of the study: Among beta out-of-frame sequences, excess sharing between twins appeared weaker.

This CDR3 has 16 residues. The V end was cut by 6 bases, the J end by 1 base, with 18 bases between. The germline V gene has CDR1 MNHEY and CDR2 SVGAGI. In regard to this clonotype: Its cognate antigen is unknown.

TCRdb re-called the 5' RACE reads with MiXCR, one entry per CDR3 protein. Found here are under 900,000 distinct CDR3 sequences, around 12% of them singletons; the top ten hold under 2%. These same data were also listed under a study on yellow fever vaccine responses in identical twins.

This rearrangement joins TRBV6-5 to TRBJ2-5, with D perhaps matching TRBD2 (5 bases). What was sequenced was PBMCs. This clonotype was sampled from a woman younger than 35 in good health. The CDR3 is CASRDSRRALQETQYF. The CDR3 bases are TGTGCCAGCAGGGACTCTAGGCGGGCCCTCCAAGAGACCCAGTACTTC.